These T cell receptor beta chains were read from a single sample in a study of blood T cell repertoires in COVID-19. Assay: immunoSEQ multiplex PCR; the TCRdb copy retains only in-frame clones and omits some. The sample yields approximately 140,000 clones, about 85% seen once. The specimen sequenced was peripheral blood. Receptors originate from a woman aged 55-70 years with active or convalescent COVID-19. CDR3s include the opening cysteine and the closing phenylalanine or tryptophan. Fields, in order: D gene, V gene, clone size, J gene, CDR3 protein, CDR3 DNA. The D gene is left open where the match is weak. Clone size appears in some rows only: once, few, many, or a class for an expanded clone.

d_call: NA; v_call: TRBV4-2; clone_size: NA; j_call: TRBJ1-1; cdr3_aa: CASSQGEGGVNTEAFF; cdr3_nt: TGTGCCAGCAGCCAAGGGGAGGGGGGTGTGAACACTGAAGCTTTCTTT
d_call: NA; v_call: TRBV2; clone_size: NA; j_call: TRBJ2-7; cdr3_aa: CASLEPTFHSYEQYF; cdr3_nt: TGTGCCAGTCTTGAGCCCACCTTTCACTCCTACGAGCAGTACTTC
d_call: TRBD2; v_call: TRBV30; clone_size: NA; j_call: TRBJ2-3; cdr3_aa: CAWSVLGGGAPDTQYF; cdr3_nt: TGTGCCTGGAGTGTCTTAGGCGGGGGGGCCCCAGATACGCAGTATTTT
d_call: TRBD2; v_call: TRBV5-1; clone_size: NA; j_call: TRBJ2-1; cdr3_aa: CASSPRASGDNEQFF; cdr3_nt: TGCGCCAGCTCCCCCCGGGCTAGCGGGGACAATGAGCAGTTCTTC
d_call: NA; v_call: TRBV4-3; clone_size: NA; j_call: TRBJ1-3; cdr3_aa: CASSEGHSGNTIYF; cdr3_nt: TGCGCCAGCAGCGAAGGACATTCCGGAAACACCATATATTTT
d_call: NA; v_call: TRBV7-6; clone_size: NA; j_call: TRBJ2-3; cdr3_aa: CASAASGDTQYF; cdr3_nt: TGTGCCAGCGCAGCGTCGGGGGATACGCAGTATTTT
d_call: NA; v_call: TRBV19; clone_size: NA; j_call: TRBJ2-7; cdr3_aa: CASSSGGPSYEQYF; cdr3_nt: TGTGCCAGTAGTAGCGGGGGCCCCTCCTACGAGCAGTACTTC
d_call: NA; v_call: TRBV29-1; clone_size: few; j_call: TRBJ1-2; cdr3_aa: CSVLSTALDGYTF; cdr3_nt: TGCAGCGTACTCTCGACAGCGCTTGATGGCTACACCTTC
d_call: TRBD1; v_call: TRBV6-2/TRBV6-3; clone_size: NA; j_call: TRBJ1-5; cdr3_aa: CASSYEGQYSNQPQHF; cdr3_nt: TGTGCCAGCAGTTACGAGGGACAGTATAGCAATCAGCCCCAGCATTTT
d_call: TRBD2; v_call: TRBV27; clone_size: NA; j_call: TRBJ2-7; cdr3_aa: CASSFRLAGGPYEQYF; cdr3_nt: TGTGCCAGCAGTTTTCGACTAGCGGGCGGCCCCTACGAGCAGTACTTC
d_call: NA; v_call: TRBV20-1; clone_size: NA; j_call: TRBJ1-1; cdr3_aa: CSARGDPEAFF; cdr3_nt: TGCAGTGCTAGAGGAGATCCTGAAGCTTTCTTT
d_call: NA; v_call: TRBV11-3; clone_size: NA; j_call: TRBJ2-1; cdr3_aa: CASSLGGDEQFF; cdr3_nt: TGTGCCAGCAGCTTAGGCGGCGATGAGCAGTTCTTC
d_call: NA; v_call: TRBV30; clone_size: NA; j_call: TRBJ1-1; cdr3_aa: CAWSAGTLTMNTEAFF; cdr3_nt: TGTGCCTGGAGTGCCGGGACACTTACTATGAACACTGAAGCTTTCTTT
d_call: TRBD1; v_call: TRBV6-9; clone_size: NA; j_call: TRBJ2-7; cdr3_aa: CAIPRGQGSYEQYF; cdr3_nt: TGTGCCATCCCCCGGGGACAGGGGTCCTACGAGCAGTACTTC
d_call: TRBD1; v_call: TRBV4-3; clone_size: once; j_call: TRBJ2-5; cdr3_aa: CASSQGTGGPETQYF; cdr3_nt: TGCGCCAGCAGCCAAGGCACAGGGGGGCCAGAGACCCAGTACTTC
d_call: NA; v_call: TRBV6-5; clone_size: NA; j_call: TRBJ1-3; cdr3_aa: CASSLVPGSGNTIYF; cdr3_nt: TGTGCCAGCAGTTTGGTGCCAGGGTCTGGAAACACCATATATTTT
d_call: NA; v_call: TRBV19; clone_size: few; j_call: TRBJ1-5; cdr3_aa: CASRVTVTLNNQPQHF; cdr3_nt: TGTGCCAGTAGAGTGACAGTAACTCTGAACAATCAGCCCCAGCATTTT
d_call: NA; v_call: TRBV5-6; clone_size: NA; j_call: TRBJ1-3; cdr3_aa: CASSQRNTIYF; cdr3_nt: TGTGCCAGCAGTCAGAGGAACACCATATATTTT
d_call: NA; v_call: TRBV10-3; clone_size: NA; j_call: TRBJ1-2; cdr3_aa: CAISDSGVNYGYTF; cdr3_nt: TGTGCCATCAGTGATTCAGGGGTTAACTATGGCTACACCTTC
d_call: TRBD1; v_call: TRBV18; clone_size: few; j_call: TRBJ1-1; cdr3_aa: CASSGDRGRAEAFF; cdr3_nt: TGTGCCAGCTCCGGGGACAGGGGGCGGGCTGAAGCTTTCTTT
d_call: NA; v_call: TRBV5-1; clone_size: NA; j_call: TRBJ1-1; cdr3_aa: CASSHSTGMNTEAFF; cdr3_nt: TGCGCCAGCAGCCATAGTACAGGGATGAACACTGAAGCTTTCTTT
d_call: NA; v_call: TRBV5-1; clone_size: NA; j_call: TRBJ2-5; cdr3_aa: CASSLAGHRDLETQYF; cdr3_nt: TGCGCCAGCAGCTTGGCGGGACATCGGGATTTGGAGACCCAGTACTTC
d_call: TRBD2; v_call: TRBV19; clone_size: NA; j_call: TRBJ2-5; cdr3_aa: CASNSGGYQETQYF; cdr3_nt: TGTGCCTCGAACAGCGGGGGGTACCAAGAGACCCAGTACTTC
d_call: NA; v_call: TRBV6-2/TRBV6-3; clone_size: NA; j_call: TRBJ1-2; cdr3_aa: CASSTDRWGYTF; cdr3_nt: TGTGCCAGCAGTACAGATCGTTGGGGCTACACCTTC
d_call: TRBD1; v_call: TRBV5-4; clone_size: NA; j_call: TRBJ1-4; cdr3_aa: CASSVTGEYNEKLFF; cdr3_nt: TGTGCCAGCAGCGTGACAGGGGAATATAATGAAAAACTGTTTTTT
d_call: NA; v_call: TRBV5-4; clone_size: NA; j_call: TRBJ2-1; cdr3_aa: CASSLALAWPNNEQFF; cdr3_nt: TGTGCCAGCAGCTTGGCACTAGCTTGGCCAAACAATGAGCAGTTCTTC
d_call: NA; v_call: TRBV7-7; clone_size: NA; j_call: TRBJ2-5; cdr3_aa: CASSPNPGGPQETQYF; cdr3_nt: TGTGCTAGCAGCCCCAACCCCGGGGGGCCTCAAGAGACCCAGTACTTC
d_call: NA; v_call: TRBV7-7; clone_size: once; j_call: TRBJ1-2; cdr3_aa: CASTTHTGTNNGYTF; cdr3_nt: TGTGCTAGCACTACCCATACCGGGACTAATAATGGCTACACCTTC
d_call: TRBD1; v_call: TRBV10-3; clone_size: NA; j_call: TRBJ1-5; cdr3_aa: CAISEQGGQPQHF; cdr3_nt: TGTGCCATCAGTGAACAGGGGGGACAGCCCCAGCATTTT
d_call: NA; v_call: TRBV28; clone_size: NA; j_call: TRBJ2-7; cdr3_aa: CASSFYRESWEQYF; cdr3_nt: TGTGCCAGCAGTTTTTACAGGGAGAGTTGGGAGCAGTACTTC
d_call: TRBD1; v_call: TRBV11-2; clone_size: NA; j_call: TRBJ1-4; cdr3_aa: CASSLDRQGPPTKTEKLFF; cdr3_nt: TGTGCCAGCAGCTTAGATAGACAGGGGCCCCCCACGAAAACGGAAAAACTGTTTTTT
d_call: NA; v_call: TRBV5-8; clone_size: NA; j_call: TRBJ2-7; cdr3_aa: CASGVPRVSEQYF; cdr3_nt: TGTGCCAGCGGAGTCCCCAGGGTATCGGAGCAGTACTTC
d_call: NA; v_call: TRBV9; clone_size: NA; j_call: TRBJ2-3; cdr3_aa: CASSVVGEVISDTQYF; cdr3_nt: TGTGCCAGCAGCGTAGTCGGGGAGGTCATATCAGATACGCAGTATTTT
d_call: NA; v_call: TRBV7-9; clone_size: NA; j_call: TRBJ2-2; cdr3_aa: CASSLLPSANTGELFF; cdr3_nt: TGTGCCAGCAGCTTACTCCCTTCCGCGAACACCGGGGAGCTGTTTTTT
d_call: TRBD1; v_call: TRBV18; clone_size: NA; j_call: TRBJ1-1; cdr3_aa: CASSGTVMNTEAFF; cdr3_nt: TGTGCCAGCTCCGGGACAGTCATGAACACTGAAGCTTTCTTT
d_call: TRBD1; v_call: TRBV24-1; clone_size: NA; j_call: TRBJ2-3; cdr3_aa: CATSEGQGLDTQYF; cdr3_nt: TGTGCCACCAGTGAAGGACAGGGCCTAGATACGCAGTATTTT
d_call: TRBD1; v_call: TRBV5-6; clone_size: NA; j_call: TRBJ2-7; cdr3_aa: CASSLVAFRDSYEQYF; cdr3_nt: TGTGCCAGCAGCTTGGTTGCCTTCCGGGACAGCTACGAGCAGTACTTC
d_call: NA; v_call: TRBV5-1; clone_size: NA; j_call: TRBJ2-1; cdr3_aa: CASSLVSDSYNEQFF; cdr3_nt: TGCGCCAGCAGCTTGGTTTCGGACAGCTACAATGAGCAGTTCTTC
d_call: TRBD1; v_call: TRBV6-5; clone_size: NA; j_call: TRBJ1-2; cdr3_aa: CASSPGTGTYGYTF; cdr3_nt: TGTGCCAGCAGTCCCGGGACAGGTACCTATGGCTACACCTTC
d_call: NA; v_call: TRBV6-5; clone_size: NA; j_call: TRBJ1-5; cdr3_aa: CASSYSSRGNQPQHF; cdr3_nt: TGTGCCAGCAGTTACTCTTCTCGGGGCAATCAGCCCCAGCATTTT
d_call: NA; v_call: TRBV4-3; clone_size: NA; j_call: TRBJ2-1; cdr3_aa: CASSQDRVGNEQFF; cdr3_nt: TGCGCCAGCAGCCAAGACAGGGTCGGCAATGAGCAGTTCTTC
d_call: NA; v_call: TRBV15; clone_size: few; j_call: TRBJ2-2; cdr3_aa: CATSTYTGELFF; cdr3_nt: TGTGCCACCAGCACGTACACCGGGGAGCTGTTTTTT
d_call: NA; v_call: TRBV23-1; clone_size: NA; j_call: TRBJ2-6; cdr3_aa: CASSQSIRAGANVLTF; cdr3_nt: TGCGCCAGCAGTCAATCGATCAGGGCTGGGGCCAACGTCCTGACTTTC
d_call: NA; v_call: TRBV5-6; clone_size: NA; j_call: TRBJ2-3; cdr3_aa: CASSRRLGGPDTQYF; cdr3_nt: TGTGCCAGCAGCCGACGACTAGGAGGCCCAGATACGCAGTATTTT